This T cell receptor beta chain comes out of a study of identical twins. Study findings and constraints: Fewer insertions were carried by abundant cord blood beta clonotypes, but none was seen in memory repertoires.

Template switching added a universal primer site; cDNA carried unique molecular identifiers. TCRdb re-analysed the 5' RACE reads in MiXCR, keeping a single row per CDR3 protein. Found here are around 500,000 distinct CDR3 sequences, around 14% of them singletons; the top ten hold approximately 0.52%. The CDR3 totals 17 residues. V shed 4 bases, J shed 4 bases, and the junction held 14 bases outside the gene matches. CDR1 and CDR2 (germline): MGHDK, SYGVNS. This clonotype has at least ten counts. Its antigen is unknown. The sample was also reused in another study, on yellow fever vaccine responses in identical twins.

The sequence was obtained from a woman aged 18-29 years in good health. The chain couples TRBV25-1 to TRBJ2-3; 7 bases agree with TRBD2. Sequencing was performed on CD4+ T cells sorted from blood. The CDR3 loop reads CASSAPLWAGASDTQYF. The CDR3 nucleotides are TGTGCCAGCAGTGCACCCCTGTGGGCGGGAGCCTCAGATACGCAGTATTTT.